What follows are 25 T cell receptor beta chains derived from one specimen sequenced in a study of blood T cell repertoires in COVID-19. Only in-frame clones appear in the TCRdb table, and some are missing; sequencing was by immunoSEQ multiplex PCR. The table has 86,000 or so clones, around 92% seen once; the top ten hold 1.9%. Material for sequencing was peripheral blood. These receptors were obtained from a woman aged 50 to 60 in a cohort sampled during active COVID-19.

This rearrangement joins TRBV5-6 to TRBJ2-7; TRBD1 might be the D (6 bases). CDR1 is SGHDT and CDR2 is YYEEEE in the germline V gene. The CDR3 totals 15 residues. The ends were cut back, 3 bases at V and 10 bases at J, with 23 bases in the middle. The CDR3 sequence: CASSSRTPTGLSQYF. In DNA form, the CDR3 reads TGTGCCAGCAGCTCCCGTACCCCGACAGGACTGAGCCAGTACTTC.

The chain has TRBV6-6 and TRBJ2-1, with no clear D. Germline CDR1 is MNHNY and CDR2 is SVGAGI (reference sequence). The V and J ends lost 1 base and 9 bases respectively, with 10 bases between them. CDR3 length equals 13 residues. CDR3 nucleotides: TGTGCCAGCAGTTACTTGGGTTCGGGTGAGCAGTTCTTC. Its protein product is CASSYLGSGEQFF.

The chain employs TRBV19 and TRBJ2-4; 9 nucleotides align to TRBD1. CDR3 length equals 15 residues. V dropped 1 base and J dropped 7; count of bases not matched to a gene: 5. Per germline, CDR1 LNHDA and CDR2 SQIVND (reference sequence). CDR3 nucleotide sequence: TGTGCCAGTAGTATAGGGGGGACAGGGATCAACATTCAGTACTTC. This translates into CASSIGGTGINIQYF.

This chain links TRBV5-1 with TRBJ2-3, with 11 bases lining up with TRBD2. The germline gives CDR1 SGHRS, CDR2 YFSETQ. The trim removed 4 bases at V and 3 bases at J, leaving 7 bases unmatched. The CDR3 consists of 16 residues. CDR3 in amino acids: CASSSRLAGSTDTQYF. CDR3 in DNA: TGCGCCAGCAGCAGTAGACTAGCGGGAAGTACAGATACGCAGTATTTT.

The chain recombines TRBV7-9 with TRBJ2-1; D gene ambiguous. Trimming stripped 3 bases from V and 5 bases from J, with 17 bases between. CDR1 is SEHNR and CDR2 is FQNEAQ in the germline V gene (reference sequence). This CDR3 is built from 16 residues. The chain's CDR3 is CASSLRNSLLDNEQFF. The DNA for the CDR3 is TGTGCCAGCAGCTTGAGAAACAGCCTTTTGGACAATGAGCAGTTCTTC.

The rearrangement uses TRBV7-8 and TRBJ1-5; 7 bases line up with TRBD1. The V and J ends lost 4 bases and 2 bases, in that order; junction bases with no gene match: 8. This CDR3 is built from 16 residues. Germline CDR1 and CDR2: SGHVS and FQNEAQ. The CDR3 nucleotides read TGTGCCAGCAGCTCCGTGACAGGGTGGGGCAATCAGCCCCAGCATTTT. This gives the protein CASSSVTGWGNQPQHF. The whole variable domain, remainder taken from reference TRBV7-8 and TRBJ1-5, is GAGVSQSPRYKVAKRGQDVALRCDPISGHVSLFWYQQALGQGPEFLTYFQNEAQLDKSGLPSDRFFAERPEGSVSTLKIQRTQQEDSAVYLCASSSVTGWGNQPQHFGDGTRLSIL.

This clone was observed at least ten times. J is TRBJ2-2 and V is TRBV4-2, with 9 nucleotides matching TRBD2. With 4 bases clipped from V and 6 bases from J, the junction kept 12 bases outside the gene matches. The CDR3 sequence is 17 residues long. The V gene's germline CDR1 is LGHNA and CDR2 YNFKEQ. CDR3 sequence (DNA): TGTGCCAGCAGCCTCGAGGGGAGCGGGGGGCGCCCCGGGGAGCTGTTTTTT. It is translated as CASSLEGSGGRPGELFF.

CDR3 protein: CASSDATDSESSNQPQHF. CDR3 in DNA: TGTGCCAGCAGTGATGCGACTGACAGCGAGTCAAGCAATCAGCCCCAGCATTTT. The chain uses TRBV6-1 and TRBJ1-5; D may be TRBD1 (5 bases). Germline V gene sequence: CDR1 MNHNS, CDR2 SASEGT. The length of the CDR3 is 18 residues. V was pared by 3 bases and J by 1 base, with 19 bases between.

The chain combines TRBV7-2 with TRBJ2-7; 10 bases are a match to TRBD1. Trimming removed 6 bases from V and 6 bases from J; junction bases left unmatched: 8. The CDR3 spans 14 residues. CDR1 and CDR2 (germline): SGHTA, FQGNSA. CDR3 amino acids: CASSYRTGGGEQYF. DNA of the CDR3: TGTGCCAGCAGTTACAGGACAGGGGGTGGCGAGCAGTACTTC.

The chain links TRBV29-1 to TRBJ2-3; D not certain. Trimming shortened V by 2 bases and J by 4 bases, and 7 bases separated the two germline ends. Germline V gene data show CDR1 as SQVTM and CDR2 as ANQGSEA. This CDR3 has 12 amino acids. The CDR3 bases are TGCAGCGTTGAATACGGAGCAGATACGCAGTATTTT. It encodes CSVEYGADTQYF.

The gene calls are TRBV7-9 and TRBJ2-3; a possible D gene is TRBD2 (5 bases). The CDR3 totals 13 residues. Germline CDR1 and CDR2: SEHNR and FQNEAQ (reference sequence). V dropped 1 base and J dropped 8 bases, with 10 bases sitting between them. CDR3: CASSLDGEGTQYF. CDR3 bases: TGTGCCAGCAGCTTAGACGGGGAAGGTACGCAGTATTTT.

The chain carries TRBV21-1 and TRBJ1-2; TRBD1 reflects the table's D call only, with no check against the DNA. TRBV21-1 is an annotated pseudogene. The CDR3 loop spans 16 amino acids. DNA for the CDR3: TGTGCCAGCAGGAAGGAACAGGAACCACCCTTCTATGGCTACACCTTC. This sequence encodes CASRKEQEPPFYGYTF.

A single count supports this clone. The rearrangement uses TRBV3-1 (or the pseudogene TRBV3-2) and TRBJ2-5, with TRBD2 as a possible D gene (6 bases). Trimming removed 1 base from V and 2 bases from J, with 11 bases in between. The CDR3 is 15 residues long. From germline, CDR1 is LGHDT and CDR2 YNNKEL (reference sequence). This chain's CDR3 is CASSQVGGEQETQYF. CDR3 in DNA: TGTGCCAGCAGCCAAGTAGGCGGGGAACAAGAGACCCAGTACTTC.

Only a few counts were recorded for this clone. The CDR3 protein is CASSLGRGSNQPQHF. CDR3 DNA sequence: TGTGCCAGCAGCTTAGGGAGGGGGAGCAATCAGCCCCAGCATTTT. The chain carries TRBV7-3 and TRBJ1-5; TRBD1 is a possible D gene (6 bases). V lost 2 bases, J lost 1 base, and 9 bases lay in between. This CDR3 is 15 amino acids long. Germline CDR1 reads SGHTA; CDR2 reads FQGTGA.

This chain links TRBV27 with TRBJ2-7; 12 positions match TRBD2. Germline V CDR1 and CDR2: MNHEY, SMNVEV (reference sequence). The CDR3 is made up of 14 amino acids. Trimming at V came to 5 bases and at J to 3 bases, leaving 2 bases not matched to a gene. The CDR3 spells CASSKGLAGYEQYF. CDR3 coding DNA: TGTGCCAGCAGTAAGGGACTAGCGGGCTACGAGCAGTACTTC.

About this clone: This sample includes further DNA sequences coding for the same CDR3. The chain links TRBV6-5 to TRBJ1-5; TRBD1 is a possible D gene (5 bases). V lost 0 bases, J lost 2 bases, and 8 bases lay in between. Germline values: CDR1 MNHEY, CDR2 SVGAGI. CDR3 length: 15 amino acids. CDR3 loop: CASSYSGGGNQPQHF. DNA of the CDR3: TGTGCCAGCAGTTACTCGGGGGGGGGCAATCAGCCCCAGCATTTT.

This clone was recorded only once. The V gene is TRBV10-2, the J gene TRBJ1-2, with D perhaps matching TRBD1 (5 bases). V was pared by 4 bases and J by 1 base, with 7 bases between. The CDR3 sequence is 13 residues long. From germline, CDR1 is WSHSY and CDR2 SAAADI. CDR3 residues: CASSATVNYGYTF. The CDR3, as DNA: TGCGCCAGCAGTGCGACAGTTAACTATGGCTACACCTTC.

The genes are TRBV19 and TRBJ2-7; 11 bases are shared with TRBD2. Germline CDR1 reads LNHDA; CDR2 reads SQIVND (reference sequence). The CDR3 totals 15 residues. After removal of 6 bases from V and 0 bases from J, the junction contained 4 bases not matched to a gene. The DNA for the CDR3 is TGTGCCAGTAGCCTAACTAGCGGGGGCTCCTACGAGCAGTACTTC. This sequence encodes CASSLTSGGSYEQYF.

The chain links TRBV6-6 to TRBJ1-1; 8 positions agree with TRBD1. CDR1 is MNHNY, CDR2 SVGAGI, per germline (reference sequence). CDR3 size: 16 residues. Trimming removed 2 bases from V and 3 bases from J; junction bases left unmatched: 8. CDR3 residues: CASSYPQGAVDTEAFF. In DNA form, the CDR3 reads TGTGCCAGCAGTTACCCTCAGGGGGCGGTGGACACTGAAGCTTTCTTT.

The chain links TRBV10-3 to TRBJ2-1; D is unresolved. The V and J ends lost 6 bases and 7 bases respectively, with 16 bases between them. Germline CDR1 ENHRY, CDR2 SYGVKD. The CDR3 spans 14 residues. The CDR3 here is CAIRNPADFNEQFF. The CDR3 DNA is TGTGCCATCAGAAACCCCGCCGACTTTAATGAGCAGTTCTTC.

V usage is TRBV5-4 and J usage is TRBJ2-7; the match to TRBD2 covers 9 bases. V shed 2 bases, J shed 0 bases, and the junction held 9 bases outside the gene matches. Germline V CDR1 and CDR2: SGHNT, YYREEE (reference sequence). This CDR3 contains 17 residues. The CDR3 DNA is TGTGCCAGCAGCTTCTCCAGCGGGGGGCCACTCTCCTACGAGCAGTACTTC. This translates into CASSFSSGGPLSYEQYF.

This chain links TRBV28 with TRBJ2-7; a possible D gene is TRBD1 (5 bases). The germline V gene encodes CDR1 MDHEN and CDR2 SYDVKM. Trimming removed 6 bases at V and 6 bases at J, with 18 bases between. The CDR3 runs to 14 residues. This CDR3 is CASRSPAGPSEQYF. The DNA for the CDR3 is TGTGCCAGCAGGTCCCCGGCAGGGCCGAGCGAGCAGTACTTC.

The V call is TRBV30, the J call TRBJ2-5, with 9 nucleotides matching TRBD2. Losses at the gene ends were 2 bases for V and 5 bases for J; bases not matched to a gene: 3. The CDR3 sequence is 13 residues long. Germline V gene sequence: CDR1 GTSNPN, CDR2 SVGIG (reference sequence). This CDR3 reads CAWSLAGVETQYF. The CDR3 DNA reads TGTGCCTGGAGTTTAGCGGGGGTGGAGACCCAGTACTTC.

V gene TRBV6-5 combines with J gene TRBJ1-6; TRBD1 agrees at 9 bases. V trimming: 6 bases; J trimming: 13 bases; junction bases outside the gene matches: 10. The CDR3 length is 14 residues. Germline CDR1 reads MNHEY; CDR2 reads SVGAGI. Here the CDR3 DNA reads TGTGCCAGCAGACCCCGGGACAGGGTGTCGCCCCTCCACTTT. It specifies CASRPRDRVSPLHF.

CDR3 sequence: CASSLRSGGLSTDTQYF. The CDR3 nucleotides are TGCGCCAGCAGCTTACGTAGCGGGGGCCTAAGCACAGATACGCAGTATTTT. This rearrangement joins TRBV5-1 to TRBJ2-3; TRBD2 matches at 9 bases. After removal of 2 bases from V and 0 bases from J, the junction contained 7 bases not matched to a gene. The length of the CDR3 is 17 residues. Germline-derived CDR1 and CDR2 are SGHRS and YFSETQ.